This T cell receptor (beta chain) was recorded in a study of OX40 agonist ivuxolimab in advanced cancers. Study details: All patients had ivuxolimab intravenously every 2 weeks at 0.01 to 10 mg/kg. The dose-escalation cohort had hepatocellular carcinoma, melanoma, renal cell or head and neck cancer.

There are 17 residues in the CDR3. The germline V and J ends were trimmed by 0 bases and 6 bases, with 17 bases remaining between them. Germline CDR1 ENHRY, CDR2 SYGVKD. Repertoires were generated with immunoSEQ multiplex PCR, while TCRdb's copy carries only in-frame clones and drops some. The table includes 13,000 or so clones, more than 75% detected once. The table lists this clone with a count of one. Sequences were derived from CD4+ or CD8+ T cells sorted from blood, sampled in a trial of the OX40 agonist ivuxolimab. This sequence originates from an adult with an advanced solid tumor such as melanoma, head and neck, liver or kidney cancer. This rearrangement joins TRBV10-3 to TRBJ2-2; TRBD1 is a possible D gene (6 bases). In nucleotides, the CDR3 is TGTGCCATCAGTGAGTCTGTTCCGGGACAAGGGGCCGGGGAGCTGTTTTTT. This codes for CAISESVPGQGAGELFF.